This T cell receptor (beta chain) was sequenced in a study of T cells in localized non-small cell lung cancer. Findings of the study overall: Heterogeneity within the tumor remains possible, as just one region underwent sequencing. The greatest T cell clonality was found in uninvolved adjacent lung (higher than in tumor). Median around 60 top-100 tumor clones were shared with paired adjacent lung. Blood T cell density predicted longer survival; adjacent-lung clonality, shorter.

Assay used: immunoSEQ multiplex PCR; TCRdb lists only in-frame clones, some missing. The sample holds just over 15,000 clones, around 87% seen once. Of note for this clone: Its antigen remains unidentified.

CDR1 and CDR2 from the germline V gene are SGHRS and YFSETQ. The CDR3 runs 15 residues. V trimming: 2 bases; J trimming: 5 bases; junction bases outside the gene matches: 7. The rearrangement uses TRBV5-1 and TRBJ1-5; 7 nucleotides match TRBD1. The specimen comprised peripheral blood mononuclear cells, sampled before any cancer treatment. This sequence was found in an older male donor with stage II lung adenocarcinoma. As DNA, the CDR3 is TGCGCCAGCAGCTTAGGAGGGACAGAGCATCAGCCCCAGCATTTT. This codes for CASSLGGTEHQPQHF.